Shown below are 7 T cell receptor beta chains from a single sample sequenced in a study of blood T cell repertoires in COVID-19. Generated by immunoSEQ multiplex PCR, the TCRdb table keeps only in-frame clones and is missing some. Of under 500,000 clones in the sample, around 89% are singletons; the top ten hold roughly 1.1%. The sequenced sample was PBMCs or T cells enriched from blood (not recorded which). The receptors stem from a man aged 25-45 years who had recovered from COVID-19.

The rearrangement uses TRBV28 and TRBJ2-1; 7 bases line up with TRBD2. Germline-derived CDR1 and CDR2 are MDHEN and SYDVKM. With 3 bases clipped from V and 4 bases from J, the junction kept 6 bases outside the gene matches. This CDR3 has 15 amino acids. The DNA of the CDR3 is TGTGCCAGCAGTTTCCGCGGGGGACTGTACAATGAGCAGTTCTTC. Its protein product is CASSFRGGLYNEQFF.

The V gene is TRBV25-1, the J gene TRBJ1-1, with 7 bases matching TRBD1. CDR1 MGHDK and CDR2 SYGVNS come from the germline V gene. After removal of 4 bases from V and 7 bases from J, the junction contained 9 bases not matched to a gene. The CDR3 is made up of 14 amino acids. This CDR3 reads CASSGRTGTDEAFF. The CDR3, as DNA: TGTGCCAGCAGTGGTCGAACCGGGACAGATGAAGCTTTCTTT.

This clone was seen a few times. Additional DNA sequences in this sample encode the identical CDR3. This chain connects TRBV11-2 to TRBJ1-2, with D perhaps matching TRBD1 (6 bases). Germline CDR1 is SGHAT and CDR2 is FQNNGV. This CDR3 has 12 amino acids. V was pared by 4 bases and J by 6 bases, with 9 bases between. Here the CDR3 reads CASSSHRDGYTF. Written as DNA, the CDR3 is TGTGCCAGCAGCTCCCACAGGGATGGCTACACCTTC.

The chain combines TRBV15 with TRBJ1-5; TRBD1 matches 7 bases. CDR1 and CDR2 (germline): LNHNV, YYDKDF (reference sequence). Germline trimming cut 1 base from V and 6 bases from J; bases unmatched to any gene: 6. This CDR3 region has 15 residues. The CDR3 loop reads CATSRVDRAGQPQHF. In nucleotides, the CDR3 is TGTGCCACCAGCAGAGTCGACAGGGCGGGTCAGCCCCAGCATTTT.

The chain uses TRBV10-3 and TRBJ2-5; a possible D gene is TRBD1 (6 bases). The V gene lost 9 bases and the J gene lost 2 bases, with 16 bases spanning the gap. This CDR3 contains 14 residues. Germline CDR1 is ENHRY and CDR2 is SYGVKD. Here the CDR3 DNA reads TGTGCCATTCGTGGGGATGGACAGCAAGAGACCCAGTACTTC. This sequence encodes CAIRGDGQQETQYF.

CDR3 residues: CIFLGTGVKPQHF. The CDR3 coding sequence is TGCATCTTTCTCGGGACAGGGGTTAAGCCCCAGCATTTT. V is TRBV29-1 and J is TRBJ1-5, with 10 bases lining up with TRBD1. This CDR3 has 13 amino acids. From germline, CDR1 is SQVTM and CDR2 ANQGSEA.

This chain connects TRBV27 to TRBJ1-5; D may be TRBD1 (6 bases). Trimming shortened V by 5 bases and J by 0 bases, and 14 bases separated the two germline ends. The CDR3 runs 16 residues. Germline CDR1 is MNHEY and CDR2 is SMNVEV (reference sequence). The CDR3 region is CASSPRTAYSNQPQHF. The CDR3 coding sequence is TGTGCCAGCAGTCCCCGGACAGCTTATAGCAATCAGCCCCAGCATTTT.